This T cell receptor beta chain was sequenced during a study of regulatory T cells in long-lasting Graves disease. The sample's time point: newly diagnosed GD, antithyroid drugs for less than 3 months. PBMCs provided the RNA from which the TCR library was made. Graves' disease diagnoses followed American Thyroid Association guidelines. Building the TCR beta libraries relied on iRepertoire HTBI primers, and CDR3 regions underwent Arm-PCR. From the multiplex PCR reads, TCRdb called clonotypes with MiXCR, one entry per CDR3 protein. The repertoire consists of about 310,000 distinct CDR3 sequences, with 18% occurring once and the leading ten covering about 39%. The CDR3 loop spans 14 amino acids. Germline CDR1 is MNHEY and CDR2 is SMNVEV (reference sequence). Trimming cost V 4 bases and J 6 bases, with 15 bases left between them. In this sample, this clonotype turned up a few times.

This chain links TRBV27 with TRBJ1-1; weak D call: TRBD1 (5 bases). Source: peripheral blood mononuclear cells (PBMCs), taken at new diagnosis, from a patient treated with antithyroid drugs. The receptor was derived from a female donor with Graves disease. CDR3 loop: CASSSRAEGAEAFF. In DNA form, the CDR3 reads TGTGCCAGCAGTTCCCGGGCGGAAGGGGCTGAAGCTTTCTTT.